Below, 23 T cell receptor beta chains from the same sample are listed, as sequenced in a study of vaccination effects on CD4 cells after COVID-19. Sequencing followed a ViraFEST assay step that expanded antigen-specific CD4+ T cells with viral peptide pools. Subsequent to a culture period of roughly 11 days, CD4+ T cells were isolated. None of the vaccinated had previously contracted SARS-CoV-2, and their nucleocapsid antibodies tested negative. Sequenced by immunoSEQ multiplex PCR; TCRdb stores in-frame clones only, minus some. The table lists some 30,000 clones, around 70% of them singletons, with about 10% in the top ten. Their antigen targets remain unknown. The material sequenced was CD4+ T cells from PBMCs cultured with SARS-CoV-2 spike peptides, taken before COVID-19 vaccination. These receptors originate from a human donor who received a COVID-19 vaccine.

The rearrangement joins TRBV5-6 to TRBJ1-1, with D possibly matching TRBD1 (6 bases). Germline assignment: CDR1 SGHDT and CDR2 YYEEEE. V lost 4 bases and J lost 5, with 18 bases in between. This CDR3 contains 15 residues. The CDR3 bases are TGTGCCAGCAGCGTTCGGGACACCCTTAGTACTGAAGCTTTCTTT. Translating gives CASSVRDTLSTEAFF.

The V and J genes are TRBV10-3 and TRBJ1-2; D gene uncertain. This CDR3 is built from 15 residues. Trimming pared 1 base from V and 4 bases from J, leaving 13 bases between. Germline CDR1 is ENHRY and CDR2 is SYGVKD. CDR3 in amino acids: CAISEYVGILYGYTF. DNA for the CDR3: TGTGCCATCAGTGAGTATGTGGGGATCCTCTATGGCTACACCTTC.

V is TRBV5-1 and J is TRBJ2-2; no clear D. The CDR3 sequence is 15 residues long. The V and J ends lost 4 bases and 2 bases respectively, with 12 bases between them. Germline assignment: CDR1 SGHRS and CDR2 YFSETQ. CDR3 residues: CASSPSPVNTGELFF. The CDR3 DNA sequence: TGCGCCAGCAGCCCCTCCCCCGTTAACACCGGGGAGCTGTTTTTT.

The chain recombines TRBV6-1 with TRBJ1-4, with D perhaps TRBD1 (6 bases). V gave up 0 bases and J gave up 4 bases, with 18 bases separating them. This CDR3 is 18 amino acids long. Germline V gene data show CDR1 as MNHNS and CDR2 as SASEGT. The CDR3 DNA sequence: TGTGCCAGCAGTGAAGCGCCTATTATCGGGACAAGTAATGAAAAACTGTTTTTT. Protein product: CASSEAPIIGTSNEKLFF.

In DNA, the CDR3 is TGTGCCAGCAGCCTAGAGGGACAGGGGGGCACTCAGCCCCAGCATTTT. This sequence encodes CASSLEGQGGTQPQHF. This chain joins TRBV4-2 and TRBJ1-5, with 11 positions matching TRBD1. CDR1 is LGHNA and CDR2 is YNFKEQ in the germline V gene. J lost 6 bases, V lost 4 bases, and 8 bases had no gene match. CDR3 size: 16 residues.

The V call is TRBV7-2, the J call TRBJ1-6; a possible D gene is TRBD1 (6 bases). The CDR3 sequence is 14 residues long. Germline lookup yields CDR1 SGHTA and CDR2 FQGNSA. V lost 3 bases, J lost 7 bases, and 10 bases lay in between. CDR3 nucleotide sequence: TGTGCCAGCAGCTTCAGGGGAAGGAATTCACCCCTCCACTTT. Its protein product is CASSFRGRNSPLHF.

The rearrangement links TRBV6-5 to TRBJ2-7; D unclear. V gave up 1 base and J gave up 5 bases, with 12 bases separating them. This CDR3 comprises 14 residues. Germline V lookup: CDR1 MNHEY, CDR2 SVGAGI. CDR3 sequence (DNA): TGTGCCAGCAGTTACTTGCTGAGTCTCGACGAGCAGTACTTC. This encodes CASSYLLSLDEQYF.

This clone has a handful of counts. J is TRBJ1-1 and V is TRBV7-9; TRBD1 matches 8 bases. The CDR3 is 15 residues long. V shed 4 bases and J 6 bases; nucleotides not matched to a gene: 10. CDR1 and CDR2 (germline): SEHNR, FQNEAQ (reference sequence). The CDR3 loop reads CASSYRTGKSAEAFF. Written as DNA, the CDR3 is TGTGCCAGCAGCTATAGGACAGGGAAAAGCGCTGAAGCTTTCTTT. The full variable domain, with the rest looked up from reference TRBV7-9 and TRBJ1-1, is DTGVSQNPRHKITKRGQNVTFRCDPISEHNRLYWYRQTLGQGPEFLTYFQNEAQLEKSRLLSDRFSAERPKGSFSTLEIQRTEQGDSAMYLCASSYRTGKSAEAFFGQGTRLTVV.

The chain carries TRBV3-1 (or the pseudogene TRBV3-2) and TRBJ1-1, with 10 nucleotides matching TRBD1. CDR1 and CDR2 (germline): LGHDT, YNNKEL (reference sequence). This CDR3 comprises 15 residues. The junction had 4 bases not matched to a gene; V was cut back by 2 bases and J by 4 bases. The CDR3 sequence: CASSQWGQGFTEAFF. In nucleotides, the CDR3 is TGTGCCAGCAGCCAATGGGGACAGGGGTTCACTGAAGCTTTCTTT.

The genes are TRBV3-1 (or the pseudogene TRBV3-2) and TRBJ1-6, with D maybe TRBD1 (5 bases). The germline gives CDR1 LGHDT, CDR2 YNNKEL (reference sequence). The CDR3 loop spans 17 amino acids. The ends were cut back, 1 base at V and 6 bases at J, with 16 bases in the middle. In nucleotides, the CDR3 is TGTGCCAGCAGCCAAGGAGGGTCAGGGATACTTAATTCACCCCTCCACTTT. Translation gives CASSQGGSGILNSPLHF.

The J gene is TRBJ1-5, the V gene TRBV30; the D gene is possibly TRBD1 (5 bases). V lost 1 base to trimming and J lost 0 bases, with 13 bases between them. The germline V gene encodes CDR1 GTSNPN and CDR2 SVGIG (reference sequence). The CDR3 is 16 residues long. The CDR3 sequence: CAWSGSPGNSNQPQHF. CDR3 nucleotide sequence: TGTGCCTGGAGTGGCTCCCCAGGGAATAGCAATCAGCCCCAGCATTTT.

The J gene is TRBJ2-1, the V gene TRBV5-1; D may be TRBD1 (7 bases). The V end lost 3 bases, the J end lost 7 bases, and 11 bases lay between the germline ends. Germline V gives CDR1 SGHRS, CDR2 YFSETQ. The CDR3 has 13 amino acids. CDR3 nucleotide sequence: TGCGCCAGCAGCTCCCCAGGGGGGAATGAGCAGTTCTTC. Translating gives CASSSPGGNEQFF.

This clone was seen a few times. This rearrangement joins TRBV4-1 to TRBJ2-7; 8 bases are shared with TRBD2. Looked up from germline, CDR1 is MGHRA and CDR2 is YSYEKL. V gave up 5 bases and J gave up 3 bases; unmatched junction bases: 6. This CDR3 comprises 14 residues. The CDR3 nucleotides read TGCGCCAGCAGCGAGCCGGGACTAGTCTACGAGCAGTACTTC. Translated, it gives CASSEPGLVYEQYF.

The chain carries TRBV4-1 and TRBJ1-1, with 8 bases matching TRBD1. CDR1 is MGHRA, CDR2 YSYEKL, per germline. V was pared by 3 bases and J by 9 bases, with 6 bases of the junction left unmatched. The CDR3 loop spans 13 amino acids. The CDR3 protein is CASSQDRVGKAFF. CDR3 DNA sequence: TGCGCCAGCAGCCAGGACAGGGTAGGAAAAGCTTTCTTT.

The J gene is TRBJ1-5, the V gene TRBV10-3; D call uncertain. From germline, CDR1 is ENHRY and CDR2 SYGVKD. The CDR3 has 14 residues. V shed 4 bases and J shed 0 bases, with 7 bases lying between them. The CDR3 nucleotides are TGTGCCATCAGTGCCGTCAATAGCAATCAGCCCCAGCATTTT. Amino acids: CAISAVNSNQPQHF.

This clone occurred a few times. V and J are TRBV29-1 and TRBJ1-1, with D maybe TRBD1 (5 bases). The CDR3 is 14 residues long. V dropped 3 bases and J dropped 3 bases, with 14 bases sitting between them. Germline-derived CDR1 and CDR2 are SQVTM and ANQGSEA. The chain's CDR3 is CSVDVQGGYTEAFF. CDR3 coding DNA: TGCAGCGTTGACGTTCAGGGCGGGTACACTGAAGCTTTCTTT.

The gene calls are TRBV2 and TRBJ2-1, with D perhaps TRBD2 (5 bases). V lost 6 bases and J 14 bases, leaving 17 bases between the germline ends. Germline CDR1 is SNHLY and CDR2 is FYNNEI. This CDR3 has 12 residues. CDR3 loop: CASRDFNLHEFF. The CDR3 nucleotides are TGTGCCAGCAGGGACTTCAACCTACACGAGTTCTTC. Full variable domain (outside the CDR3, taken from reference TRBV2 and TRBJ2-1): EPEVTQTPSHQVTQMGQEVILRCVPISNHLYFYWYRQILGQKVEFLVSFYNNEISEKSEIFDDQFSVERPDGSNFTLKIRSTKLEDSAMYFCASRDFNLHEFFGPGTRLTVL.

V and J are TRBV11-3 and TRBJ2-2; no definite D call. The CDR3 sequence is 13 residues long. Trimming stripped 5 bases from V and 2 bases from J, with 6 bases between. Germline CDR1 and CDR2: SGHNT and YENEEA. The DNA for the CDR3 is TGTGCCAGCAGCCCAAGTAACACCGGGGAGCTGTTTTTT. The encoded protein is CASSPSNTGELFF.

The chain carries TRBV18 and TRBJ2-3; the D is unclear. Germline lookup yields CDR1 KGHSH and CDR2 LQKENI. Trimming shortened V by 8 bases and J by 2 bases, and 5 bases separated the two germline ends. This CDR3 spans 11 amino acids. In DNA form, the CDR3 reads TGTGCCAGCACCTCCACAGATACGCAGTATTTT. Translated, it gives CASTSTDTQYF.

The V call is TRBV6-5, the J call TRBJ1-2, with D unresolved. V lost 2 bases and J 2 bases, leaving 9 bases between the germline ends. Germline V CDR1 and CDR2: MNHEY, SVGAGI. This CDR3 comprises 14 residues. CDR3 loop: CASSYRWENYGYTF. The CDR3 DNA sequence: TGTGCCAGCAGTTACAGATGGGAAAACTATGGCTACACCTTC.

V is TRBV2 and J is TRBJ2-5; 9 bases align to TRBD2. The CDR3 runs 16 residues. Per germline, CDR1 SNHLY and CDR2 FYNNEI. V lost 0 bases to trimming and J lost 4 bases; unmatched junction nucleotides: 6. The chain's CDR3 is CASSEAVAGVGETQYF. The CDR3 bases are TGTGCCAGCAGTGAAGCCGTAGCGGGGGTGGGAGAGACCCAGTACTTC.

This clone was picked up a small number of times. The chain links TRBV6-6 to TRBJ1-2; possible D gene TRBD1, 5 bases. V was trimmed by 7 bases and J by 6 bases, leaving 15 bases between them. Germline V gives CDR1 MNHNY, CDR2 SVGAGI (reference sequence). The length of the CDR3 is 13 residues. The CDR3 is CASTLPGRHGYTF. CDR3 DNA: TGTGCCAGCACCTTACCGGGACGACATGGCTACACCTTC.

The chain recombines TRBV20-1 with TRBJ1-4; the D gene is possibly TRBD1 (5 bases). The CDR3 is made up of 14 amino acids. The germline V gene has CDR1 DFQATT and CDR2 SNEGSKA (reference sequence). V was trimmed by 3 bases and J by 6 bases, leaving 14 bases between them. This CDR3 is CSASRSQGDEKLFF. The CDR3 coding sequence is TGCAGTGCTAGTCGTTCGCAGGGTGATGAAAAACTGTTTTTT.